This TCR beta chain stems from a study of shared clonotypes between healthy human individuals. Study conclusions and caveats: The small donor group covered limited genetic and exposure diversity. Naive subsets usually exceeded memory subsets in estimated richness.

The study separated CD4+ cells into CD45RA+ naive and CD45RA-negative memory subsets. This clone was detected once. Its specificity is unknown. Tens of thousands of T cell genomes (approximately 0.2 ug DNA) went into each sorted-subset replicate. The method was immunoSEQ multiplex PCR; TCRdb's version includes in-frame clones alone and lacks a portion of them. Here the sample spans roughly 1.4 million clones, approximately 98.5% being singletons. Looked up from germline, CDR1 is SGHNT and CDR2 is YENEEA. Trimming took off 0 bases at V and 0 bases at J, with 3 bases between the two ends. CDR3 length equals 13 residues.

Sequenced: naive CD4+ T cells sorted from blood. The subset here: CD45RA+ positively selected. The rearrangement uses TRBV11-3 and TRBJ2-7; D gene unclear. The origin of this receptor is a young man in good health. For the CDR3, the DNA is TGTGCCAGCAGCTTAGACGCCTCCTACGAGCAGTACTTC. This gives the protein CASSLDASYEQYF.